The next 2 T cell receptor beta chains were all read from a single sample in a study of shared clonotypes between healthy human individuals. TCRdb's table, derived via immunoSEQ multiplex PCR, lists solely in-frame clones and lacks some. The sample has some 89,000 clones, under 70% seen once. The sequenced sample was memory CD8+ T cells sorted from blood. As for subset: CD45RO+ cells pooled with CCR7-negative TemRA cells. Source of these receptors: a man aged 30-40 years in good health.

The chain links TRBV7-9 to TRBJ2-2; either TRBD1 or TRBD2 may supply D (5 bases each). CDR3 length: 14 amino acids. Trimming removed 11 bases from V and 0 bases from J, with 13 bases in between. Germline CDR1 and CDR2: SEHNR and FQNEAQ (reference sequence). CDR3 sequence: CALLEGPNTGELFF. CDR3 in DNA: TGTGCCCTTCTCGAGGGACCGAACACCGGGGAGCTGTTTTTT.

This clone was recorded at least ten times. The CDR3 region has the DNA TGTGCCACCAGCAGAGACGGGAGTGCGGAGACCCAGTACTTC. Its protein product is CATSRDGSAETQYF. The chain has TRBV15 and TRBJ2-5, with a weak D call TRBD2 (6 bases). V was trimmed by 0 bases and J by 5 bases, leaving 10 bases between them. The CDR3 loop spans 14 amino acids. Germline loops: CDR1 LNHNV, CDR2 YYDKDF (reference sequence).